The rows below give T cell receptor beta chains drawn from one sample of a study of OX40 agonist ivuxolimab in advanced cancers. Some clones are missing from TCRdb's copy, which holds only in-frame ones; the method was immunoSEQ multiplex PCR. The sample lists tens of thousands of clones, roughly 88% occurring once. Sequenced here: CD4+ or CD8+ T cells sorted from blood, sampled in a trial of the OX40 agonist ivuxolimab. All receptors come from an adult with an advanced solid tumor such as melanoma, head and neck, liver or kidney cancer. Each CDR3 is given with its conserved first and last residue. A D gene is named only where the DNA matches it firmly. Expanded clones are given a class, and other clones once, few, many or no size at all.

TRBJ1-2	NA	NA	TRBV6-5	TGTGCCAGCAGTTACGGCCTGGGGGCGGGCAACTATGGCTACACCTTC	CASSYGLGAGNYGYTF
TRBJ1-2	NA	once	TRBV6-1	TGTGCCAGCAGTGAAGGGTTCATCAACTATGGCTACACCTTC	CASSEGFINYGYTF
TRBJ1-4	TRBD1	NA	TRBV19	TGTGCCAGTACTCACCTTCCGGGACAGGGAGCTGAAAAACTGTTTTTT	CASTHLPGQGAEKLFF
TRBJ1-5	NA	NA	TRBV7-9	TGTGCCAGCAGCTTAGGCGGTGACAGAGGGCAACCCCAGCATTTT	CASSLGGDRGQPQHF
TRBJ1-6	NA	NA	TRBV28	TGTGCCAGCACCCTCGGGACGGTAGTTTCACCCCTCCACTTT	CASTLGTVVSPLHF
TRBJ2-5	NA	NA	TRBV2	TGTGCCAGCAGTTTCCCTGGAGTCCAAGAGACCCAGTACTTC	CASSFPGVQETQYF
TRBJ1-2	NA	NA	TRBV2	TGTGCCAGCAGCCGACAGGCCGGCTATGGCTACACCTTC	CASSRQAGYGYTF
TRBJ1-5	NA	NA	TRBV2	TGTGCCAGCAGTGAAAGGTGGGGGGGGCATCAGCCCCAGCATTTT	CASSERWGGHQPQHF
TRBJ1-3	TRBD1	NA	TRBV9	TGTGCCAGCAGCGTAGTGGACGGACAGGGTAGGTCTGGAAACACCATATATTTT	CASSVVDGQGRSGNTIYF
TRBJ2-7	TRBD2	NA	TRBV2	TGTGCCAGCAGTGCCCCTCGGACTAGCGGGGGGCCAGCCTACGAGCAGTACTTC	CASSAPRTSGGPAYEQYF
TRBJ1-6	TRBD1	few	TRBV7-9	TGTGCCAGCAGCTCGACAGGGGATTCACCCCTCCACTTT	CASSSTGDSPLHF
TRBJ1-2	TRBD1	once	TRBV10-3	TGTGCCATCAGTGAAGGACAGGGAGGGGGCTACACCTTC	CAISEGQGGGYTF
TRBJ2-6	NA	NA	TRBV18	TGTGCCAGCTCACCAGCGGGGGCCTCTGGGGCCAACGTCCTGACTTTC	CASSPAGASGANVLTF
TRBJ2-5	NA	once	TRBV25-1	TGTGCCAGCAGTGAATTGAATGACCAGTACTTC	CASSELNDQYF
TRBJ1-5	NA	NA	TRBV28	TGTGCCAGCAGTTCCGCTGCGCCGACGGATCAGCCCCAGCATTTT	CASSSAAPTDQPQHF
TRBJ2-2	TRBD1	NA	TRBV30	TGTGCCTGGAGTCCCCGGACAGGGCGGGGCACCGGGGAGCTGTTTTTT	CAWSPRTGRGTGELFF